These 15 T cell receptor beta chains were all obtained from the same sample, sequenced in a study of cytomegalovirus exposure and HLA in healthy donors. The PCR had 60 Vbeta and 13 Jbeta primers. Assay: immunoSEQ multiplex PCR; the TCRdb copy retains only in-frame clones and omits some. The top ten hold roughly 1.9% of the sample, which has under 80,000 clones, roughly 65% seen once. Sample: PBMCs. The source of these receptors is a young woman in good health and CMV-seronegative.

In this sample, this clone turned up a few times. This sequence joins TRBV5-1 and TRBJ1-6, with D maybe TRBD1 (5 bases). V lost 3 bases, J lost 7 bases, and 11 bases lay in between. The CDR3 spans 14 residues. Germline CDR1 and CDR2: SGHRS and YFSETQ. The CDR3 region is CASSWGGENSPLHF. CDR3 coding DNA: TGCGCCAGCAGCTGGGGGGGGGAGAATTCACCCCTCCACTTT.

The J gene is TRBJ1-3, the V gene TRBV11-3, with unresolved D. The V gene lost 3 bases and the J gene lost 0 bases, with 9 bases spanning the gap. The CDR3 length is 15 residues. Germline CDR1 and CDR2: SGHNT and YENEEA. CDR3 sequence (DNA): TGTGCCAGCAGCTTCTTGGGGAGCTCTGGAAACACCATATATTTT. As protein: CASSFLGSSGNTIYF. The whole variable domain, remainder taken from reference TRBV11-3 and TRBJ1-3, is EAGVVQSPRYKIIEKKQPVAFWCNPISGHNTLYWYLQNLGQGPELLIRYENEEAVDDSQLPKDRFSAERLKGVDSTLKIQPAELGDSAVYLCASSFLGSSGNTIYFGEGSWLTVV.

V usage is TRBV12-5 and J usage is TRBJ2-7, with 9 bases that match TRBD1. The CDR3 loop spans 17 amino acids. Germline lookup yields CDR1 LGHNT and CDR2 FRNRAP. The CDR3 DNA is TGTCCAGTGTTTTTGCGGACAGGGGTAAATCGAACCTACGAGCAGTACTTC. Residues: CPVFLRTGVNRTYEQYF.

The CDR3 protein is CASSLGSGTGRNSEAFF. CDR3 sequence (DNA): TGTGCCAGCAGCTTAGGGTCTGGGACAGGGCGAAACTCTGAAGCTTTCTTT. This sequence joins TRBV13 and TRBJ1-1; 9 nucleotides align to TRBD1. CDR1 is PRHDT, CDR2 FYEKMQ, per germline (reference sequence). This CDR3 contains 17 residues. V lost 0 bases to trimming and J lost 6 bases; unmatched junction nucleotides: 11.

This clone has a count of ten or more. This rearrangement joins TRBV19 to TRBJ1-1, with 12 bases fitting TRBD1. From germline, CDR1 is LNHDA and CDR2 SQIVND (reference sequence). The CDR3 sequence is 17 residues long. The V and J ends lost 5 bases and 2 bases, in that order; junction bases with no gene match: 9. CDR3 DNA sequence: TGTGCCAGTAGTCCTCGAGGGACAGGGGGCTTAAACACTGAAGCTTTCTTT. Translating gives CASSPRGTGGLNTEAFF.

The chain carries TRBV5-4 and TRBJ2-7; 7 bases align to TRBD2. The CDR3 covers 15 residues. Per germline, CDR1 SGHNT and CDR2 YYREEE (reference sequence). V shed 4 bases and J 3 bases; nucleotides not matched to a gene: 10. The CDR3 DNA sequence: TGTGCCAGCAGCACACTCCTTGCGGGGGACTACGAGCAGTACTTC. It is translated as CASSTLLAGDYEQYF. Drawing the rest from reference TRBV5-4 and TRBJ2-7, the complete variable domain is ETGVTQSPTHLIKTRGQQVTLRCSSQSGHNTVSWYQQALGQGPQFIFQYYREEENGRGNFPPRFSGLQFPNYSSELNVNALELDDSALYLCASSTLLAGDYEQYFGPGTRLTVT.

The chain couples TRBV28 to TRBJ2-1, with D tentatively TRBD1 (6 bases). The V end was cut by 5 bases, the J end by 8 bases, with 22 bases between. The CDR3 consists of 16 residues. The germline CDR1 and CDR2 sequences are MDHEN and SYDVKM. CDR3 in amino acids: CASSQLSWGRTDEQFF. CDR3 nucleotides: TGTGCCAGCAGTCAATTATCTTGGGGGCGCACGGATGAGCAGTTCTTC.

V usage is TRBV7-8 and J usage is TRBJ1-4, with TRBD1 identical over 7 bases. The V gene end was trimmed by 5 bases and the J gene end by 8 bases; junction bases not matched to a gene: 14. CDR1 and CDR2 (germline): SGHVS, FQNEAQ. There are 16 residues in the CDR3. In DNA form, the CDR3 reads TGTGCCAGCAGCCCCAACCGGGACAGTGGATCCGAAAAACTGTTTTTT. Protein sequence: CASSPNRDSGSEKLFF.

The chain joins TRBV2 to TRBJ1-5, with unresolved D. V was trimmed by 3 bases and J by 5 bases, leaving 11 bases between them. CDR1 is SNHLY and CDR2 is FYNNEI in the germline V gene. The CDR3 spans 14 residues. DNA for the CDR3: TGTGCCAGCAGTGATATGCGCGCTGATCAGCCCCAGCATTTT. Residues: CASSDMRADQPQHF. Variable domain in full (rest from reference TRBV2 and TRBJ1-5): EPEVTQTPSHQVTQMGQEVILRCVPISNHLYFYWYRQILGQKVEFLVSFYNNEISEKSEIFDDQFSVERPDGSNFTLKIRSTKLEDSAMYFCASSDMRADQPQHFGDGTRLSIL.

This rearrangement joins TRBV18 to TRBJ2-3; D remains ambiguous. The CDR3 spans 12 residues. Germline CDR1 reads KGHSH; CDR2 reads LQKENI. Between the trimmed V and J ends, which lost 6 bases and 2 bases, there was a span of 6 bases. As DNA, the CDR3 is TGTGCCAGCTCTCGAGCCACAGATACGCAGTATTTT. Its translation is CASSRATDTQYF. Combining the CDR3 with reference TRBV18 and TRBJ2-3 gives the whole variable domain NAGVMQNPRHLVRRRGQEARLRCSPMKGHSHVYWYRQLPEEGLKFMVYLQKENIIDESGMPKERFSAEFPKEGPSILRIQQVVRGDSAAYFCASSRATDTQYFGPGTRLTVL.

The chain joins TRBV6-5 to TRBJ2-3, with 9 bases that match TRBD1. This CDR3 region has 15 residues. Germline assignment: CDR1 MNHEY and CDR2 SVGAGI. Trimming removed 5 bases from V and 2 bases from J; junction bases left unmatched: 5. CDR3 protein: CASSTGGAVTDTQYF. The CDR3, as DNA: TGTGCCAGCAGTACAGGGGGCGCGGTCACAGATACGCAGTATTTT.

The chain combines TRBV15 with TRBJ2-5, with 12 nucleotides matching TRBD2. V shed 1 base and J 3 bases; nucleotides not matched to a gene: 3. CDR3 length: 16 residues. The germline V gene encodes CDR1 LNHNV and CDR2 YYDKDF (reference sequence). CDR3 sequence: CATSRGGLAGKETQYF. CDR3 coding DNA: TGTGCCACCAGCAGAGGGGGACTAGCGGGTAAAGAGACCCAGTACTTC.

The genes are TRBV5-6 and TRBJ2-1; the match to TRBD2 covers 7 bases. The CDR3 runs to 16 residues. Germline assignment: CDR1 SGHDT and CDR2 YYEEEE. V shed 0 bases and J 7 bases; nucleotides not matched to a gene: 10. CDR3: CASSLERTRPWNEQFF. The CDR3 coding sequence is TGTGCCAGCAGCTTGGAAAGGACTAGGCCTTGGAATGAGCAGTTCTTC.

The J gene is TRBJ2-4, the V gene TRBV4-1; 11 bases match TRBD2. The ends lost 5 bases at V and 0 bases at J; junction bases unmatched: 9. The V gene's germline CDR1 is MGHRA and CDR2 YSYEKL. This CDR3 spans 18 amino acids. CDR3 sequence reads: CASSSGVAGGRAKNIQYF. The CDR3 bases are TGCGCCAGCAGCTCGGGGGTAGCGGGAGGGAGAGCCAAAAACATTCAGTACTTC.

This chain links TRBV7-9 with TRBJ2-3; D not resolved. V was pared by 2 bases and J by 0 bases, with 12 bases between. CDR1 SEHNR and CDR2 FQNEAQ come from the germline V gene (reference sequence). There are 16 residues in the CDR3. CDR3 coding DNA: TGTGCCAGCAGCTTATTAGTATCGACTAGCACAGATACGCAGTATTTT. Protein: CASSLLVSTSTDTQYF.